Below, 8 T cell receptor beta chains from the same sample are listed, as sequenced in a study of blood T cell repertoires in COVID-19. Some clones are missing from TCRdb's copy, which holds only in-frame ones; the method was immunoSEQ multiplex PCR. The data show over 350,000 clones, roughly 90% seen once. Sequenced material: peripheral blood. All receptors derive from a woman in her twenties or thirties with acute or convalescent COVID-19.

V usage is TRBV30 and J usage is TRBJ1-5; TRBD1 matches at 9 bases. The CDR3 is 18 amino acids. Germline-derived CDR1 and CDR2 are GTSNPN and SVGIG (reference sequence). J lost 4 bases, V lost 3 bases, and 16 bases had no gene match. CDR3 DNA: TGTGCCTGGAGCAGTCAGACAGGGGGAATATGGGGAAATCAGCCCCAGCATTTT. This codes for CAWSSQTGGIWGNQPQHF. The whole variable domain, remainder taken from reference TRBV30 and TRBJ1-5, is SQTIHQWPATLVQPVGSPLSLECTVEGTSNPNLYWYRQAAGRGLQLLFYSVGIGQISSEVPQNLSASRPQDRQFILSSKKLLLSDSGFYLCAWSSQTGGIWGNQPQHFGDGTRLSIL.

The CDR3 loop is CASSPLQRNTEAFF. In nucleotides, the CDR3 is TGTGCCAGCTCACCGTTGCAGCGGAACACTGAAGCTTTCTTT. The rearrangement joins TRBV18 to TRBJ1-1, with D uncertain. V gave up 3 bases and J gave up 1 base, with 9 bases separating them. Germline CDR1 KGHSH, CDR2 LQKENI. The CDR3 is 14 amino acids.

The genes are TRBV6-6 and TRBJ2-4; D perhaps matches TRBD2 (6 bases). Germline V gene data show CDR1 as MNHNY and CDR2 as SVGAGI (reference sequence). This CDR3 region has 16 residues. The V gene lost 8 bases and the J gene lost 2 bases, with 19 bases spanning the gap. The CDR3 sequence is CASLTGQGGSKNIQYF. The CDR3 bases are TGTGCCAGCCTCACGGGGCAGGGAGGTTCCAAAAACATTCAGTACTTC.

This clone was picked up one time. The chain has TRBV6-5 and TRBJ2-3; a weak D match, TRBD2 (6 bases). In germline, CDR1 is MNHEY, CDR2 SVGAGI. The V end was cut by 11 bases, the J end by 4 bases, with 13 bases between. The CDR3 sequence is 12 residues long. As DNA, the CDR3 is TGTGCCGCAGGGTGGGGGGCAGATACGCAGTATTTT. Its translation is CAAGWGADTQYF.

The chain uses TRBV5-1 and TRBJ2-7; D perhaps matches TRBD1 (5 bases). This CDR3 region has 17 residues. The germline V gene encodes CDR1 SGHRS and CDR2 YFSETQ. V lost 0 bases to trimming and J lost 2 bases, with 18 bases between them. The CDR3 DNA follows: TGCGCCAGCAGCTTGGACTTTTTTAGGGGTCCTACCTACGAGCAGTACTTC. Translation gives CASSLDFFRGPTYEQYF.

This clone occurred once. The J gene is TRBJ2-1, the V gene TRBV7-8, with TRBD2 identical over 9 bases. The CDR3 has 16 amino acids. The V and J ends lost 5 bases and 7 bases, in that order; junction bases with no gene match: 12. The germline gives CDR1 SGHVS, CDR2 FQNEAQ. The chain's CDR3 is CASSPHRIAGVNEQFF. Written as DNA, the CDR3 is TGTGCCAGCAGCCCCCACCGCATAGCGGGGGTGAATGAGCAGTTCTTC.

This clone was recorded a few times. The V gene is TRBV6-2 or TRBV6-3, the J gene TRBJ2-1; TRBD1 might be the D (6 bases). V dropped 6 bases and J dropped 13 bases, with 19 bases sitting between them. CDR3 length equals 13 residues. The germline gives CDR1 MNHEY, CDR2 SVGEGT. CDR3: CASRYGVQGRQFF. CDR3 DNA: TGTGCCAGCAGATACGGGGTACAGGGACGACAGTTCTTC.

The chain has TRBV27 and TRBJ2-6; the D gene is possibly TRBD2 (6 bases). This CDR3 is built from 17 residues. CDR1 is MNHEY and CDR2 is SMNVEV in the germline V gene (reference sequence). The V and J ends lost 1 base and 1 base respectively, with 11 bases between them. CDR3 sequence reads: CASSLYGGRSGANVLTF. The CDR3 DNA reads TGTGCCAGCAGTTTATATGGAGGGCGATCTGGGGCCAACGTCCTGACTTTC.